This TCR beta chain was recorded in a study of cytomegalovirus exposure and HLA in healthy donors. Deletions cut 5 bases from V and 4 bases from J, with 17 bases between. The CDR3 is 15 residues long. Germline assignment: CDR1 MDHEN and CDR2 SYDVKM. Use of 60 Vbeta and 13 Jbeta primers characterized the PCR. Measured with immunoSEQ multiplex PCR; TCRdb has only the in-frame clones, and not every one. In the table there are tens of thousands of clones, 78% of which are singletons. This chain joins TRBV28 and TRBJ1-2, with a possible D match to TRBD1 (6 bases). This clonotype originated in a man in his forties or fifties in good health and CMV-seronegative. The sequenced material came from PBMCs. The CDR3 bases are TGTGCCAGCAGTCCTCTAGACAGGCCTAGCTATGGCTACACCTTC. Amino acid sequence: CASSPLDRPSYGYTF.